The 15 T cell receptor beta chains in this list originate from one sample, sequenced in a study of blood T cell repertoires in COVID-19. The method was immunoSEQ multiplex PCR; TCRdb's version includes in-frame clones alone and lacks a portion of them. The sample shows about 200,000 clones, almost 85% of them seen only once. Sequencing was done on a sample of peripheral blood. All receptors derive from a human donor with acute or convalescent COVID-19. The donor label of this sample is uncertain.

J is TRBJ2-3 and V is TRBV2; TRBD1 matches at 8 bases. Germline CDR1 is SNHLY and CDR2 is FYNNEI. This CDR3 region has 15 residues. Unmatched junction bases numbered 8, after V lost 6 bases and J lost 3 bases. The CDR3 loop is CASRVAGGNTDTQYF. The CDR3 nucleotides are TGTGCCAGCAGGGTGGCAGGGGGCAATACAGATACGCAGTATTTT.

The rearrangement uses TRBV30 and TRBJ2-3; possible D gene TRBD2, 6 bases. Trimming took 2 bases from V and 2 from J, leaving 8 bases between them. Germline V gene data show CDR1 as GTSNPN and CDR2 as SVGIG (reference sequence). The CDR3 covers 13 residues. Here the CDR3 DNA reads TGTGCCTGGAGTAAGCGGGTCACAGATACGCAGTATTTT. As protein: CAWSKRVTDTQYF.

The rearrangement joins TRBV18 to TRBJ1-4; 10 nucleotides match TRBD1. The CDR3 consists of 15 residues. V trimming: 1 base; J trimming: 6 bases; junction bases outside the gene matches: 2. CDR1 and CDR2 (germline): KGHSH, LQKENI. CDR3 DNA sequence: TGTGCCAGCTCACCACGGACAGGGGGTGATGAAAAACTGTTTTTT. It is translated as CASSPRTGGDEKLFF.

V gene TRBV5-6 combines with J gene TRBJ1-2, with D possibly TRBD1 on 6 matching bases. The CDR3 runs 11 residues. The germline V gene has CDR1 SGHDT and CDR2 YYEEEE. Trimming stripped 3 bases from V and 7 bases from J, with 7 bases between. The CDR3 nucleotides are TGTGCCAGCAGCTCCAGGGGTGGCTACACCTTC. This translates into CASSSRGGYTF.

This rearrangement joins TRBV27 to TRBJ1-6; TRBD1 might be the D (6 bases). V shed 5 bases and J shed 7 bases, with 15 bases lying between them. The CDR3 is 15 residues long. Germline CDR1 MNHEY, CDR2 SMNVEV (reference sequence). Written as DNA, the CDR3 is TGTGCCAGCAGTACTCGGACAGTTAAAAATTCACCCCTCCACTTT. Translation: CASSTRTVKNSPLHF.

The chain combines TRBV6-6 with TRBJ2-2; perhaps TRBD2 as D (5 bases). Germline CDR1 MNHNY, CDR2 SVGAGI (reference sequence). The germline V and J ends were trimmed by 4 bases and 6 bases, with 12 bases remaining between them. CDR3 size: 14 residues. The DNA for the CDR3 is TGTGCCAGCAGTTCCCCAACGGGGTCCGGGGAGCTGTTTTTT. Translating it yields CASSSPTGSGELFF.

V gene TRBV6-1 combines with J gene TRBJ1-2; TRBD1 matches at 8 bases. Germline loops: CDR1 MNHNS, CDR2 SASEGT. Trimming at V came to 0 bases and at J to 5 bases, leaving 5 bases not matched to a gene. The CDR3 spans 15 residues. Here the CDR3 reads CASSEAQQGGYGYTF. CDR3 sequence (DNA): TGTGCCAGCAGTGAAGCCCAACAGGGGGGTTATGGCTACACCTTC.

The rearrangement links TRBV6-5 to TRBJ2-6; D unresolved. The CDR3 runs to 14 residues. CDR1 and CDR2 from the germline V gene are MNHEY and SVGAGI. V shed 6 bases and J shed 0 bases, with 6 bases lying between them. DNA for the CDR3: TGTGCCAGCAGCCAGATCTCTGGGGCCAACGTCCTGACTTTC. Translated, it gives CASSQISGANVLTF.

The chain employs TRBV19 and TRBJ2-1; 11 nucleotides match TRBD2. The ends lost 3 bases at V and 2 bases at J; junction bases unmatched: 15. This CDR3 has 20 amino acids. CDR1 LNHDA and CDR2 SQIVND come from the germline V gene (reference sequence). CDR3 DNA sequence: TGTGCCAGTAGTATTATCGTCGGACTAGCGGGCCTGTCCCCCTACAATGAGCAGTTCTTC. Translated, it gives CASSIIVGLAGLSPYNEQFF.

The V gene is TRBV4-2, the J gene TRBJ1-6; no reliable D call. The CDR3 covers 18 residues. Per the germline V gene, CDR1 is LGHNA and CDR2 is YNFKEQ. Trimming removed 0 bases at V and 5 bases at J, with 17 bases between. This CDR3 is CASSQDSVGPQHNSPLHF. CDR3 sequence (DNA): TGTGCCAGCAGCCAAGATAGCGTAGGGCCACAACATAATTCACCCCTCCACTTT.

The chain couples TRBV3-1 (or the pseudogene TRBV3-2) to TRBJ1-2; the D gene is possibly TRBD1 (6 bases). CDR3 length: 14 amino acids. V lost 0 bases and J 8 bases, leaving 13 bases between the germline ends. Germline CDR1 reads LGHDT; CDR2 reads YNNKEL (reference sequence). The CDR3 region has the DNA TGTGCCAGCAGCCAAGATCCCCAGGGGCAAGGCTACACCTTC. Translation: CASSQDPQGQGYTF.

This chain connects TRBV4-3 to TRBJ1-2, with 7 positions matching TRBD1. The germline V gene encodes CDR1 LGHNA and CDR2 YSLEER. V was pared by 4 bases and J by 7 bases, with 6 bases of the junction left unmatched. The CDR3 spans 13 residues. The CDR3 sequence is CASSPEGAAGYTF. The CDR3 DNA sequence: TGCGCCAGCAGCCCGGAGGGGGCGGCTGGCTACACCTTC.

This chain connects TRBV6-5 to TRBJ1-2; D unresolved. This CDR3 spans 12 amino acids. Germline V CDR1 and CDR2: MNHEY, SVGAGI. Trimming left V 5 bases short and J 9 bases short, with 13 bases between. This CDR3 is CASSPLGSRYTF. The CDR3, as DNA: TGTGCCAGCAGTCCTCTCGGGTCCCGCTACACCTTC.

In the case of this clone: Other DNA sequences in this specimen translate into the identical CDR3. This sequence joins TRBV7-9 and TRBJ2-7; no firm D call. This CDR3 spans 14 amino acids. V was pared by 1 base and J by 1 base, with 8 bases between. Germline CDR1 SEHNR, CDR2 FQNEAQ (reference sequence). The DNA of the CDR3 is TGTGCCAGCAGCTTAGGATTGCGGTCCTACGAGCAGTACTTC. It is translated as CASSLGLRSYEQYF. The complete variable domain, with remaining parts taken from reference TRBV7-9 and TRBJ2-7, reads DTGVSQNPRHKITKRGQNVTFRCDPISEHNRLYWYRQTLGQGPEFLTYFQNEAQLEKSRLLSDRFSAERPKGSFSTLEIQRTEQGDSAMYLCASSLGLRSYEQYFGPGTRLTVT.

In DNA form, the CDR3 reads TGCGCCAGCAGCCAGGCCGCGTGGGGCAGATCTAATGAAAAACTGTTTTTT. Protein sequence: CASSQAAWGRSNEKLFF. V gene TRBV4-1 combines with J gene TRBJ1-4, with D perhaps TRBD1 (5 bases). Trimming pared 3 bases from V and 3 bases from J, leaving 17 bases between. CDR1 and CDR2 from the germline V gene are MGHRA and YSYEKL. The CDR3 runs 17 residues.